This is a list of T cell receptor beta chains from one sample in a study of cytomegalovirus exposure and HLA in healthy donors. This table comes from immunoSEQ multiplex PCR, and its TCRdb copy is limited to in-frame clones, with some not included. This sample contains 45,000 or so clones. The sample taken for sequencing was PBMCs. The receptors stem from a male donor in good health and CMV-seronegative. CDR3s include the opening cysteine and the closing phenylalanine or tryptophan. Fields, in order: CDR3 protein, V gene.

CDR3: CASSEPPGQGRNTEAFF; V: TRBV6-1
CDR3: CASSLAARGETQYF; V: TRBV5-6
CDR3: CASSIGRQGWETQYF; V: TRBV19
CDR3: CASSARTGSSYNEQFF; V: TRBV9
CDR3: CASSSQGGLFF; V: TRBV7-9
CDR3: CSVAWERNTEAFF; V: TRBV29-1
CDR3: CASSTGVNTGELFF; V: TRBV19
CDR3: CASRRDRRYGYTF; V: TRBV14
CDR3: CASSLAQNYGYTF; V: TRBV5-6
CDR3: CASSLGAGTGKETQYF; V: TRBV7-9
CDR3: CASSAGQGLSQSPLHF; V: TRBV9
CDR3: CASSASGPLNEQFF; V: TRBV4-3
CDR3: CASSVDGLGAQPQHF; V: TRBV9
CDR3: CASSFPRTPPEAFF; V: TRBV7-2
CDR3: CASRPPTGVGGTGELFF; V: TRBV5-1
CDR3: CSVDASGGLRYF; V: TRBV29-1
CDR3: CASSFARGAFF; V: TRBV5-1
CDR3: CASSIPRGRTEAFF; V: TRBV7-9
CDR3: CASSFMTGGYTEAFF; V: TRBV27
CDR3: CASSIGTPSNQPQHF; V: TRBV19
CDR3: CASSLAQGTNTEAFF; V: TRBV7-9
CDR3: CAWSRDTEAFF; V: TRBV30
CDR3: CSVDKAGEETQYF; V: TRBV29-1
CDR3: CASSVVPRQHTEAFF; V: TRBV9
CDR3: CASSATGTSEAFF; V: TRBV9
CDR3: CASSFSDRGKWYGYTF; V: TRBV11-2
CDR3: CASSQGAQETQYF; V: TRBV4-3
CDR3: CASSLGGGMSETQYF; V: TRBV5-4
CDR3: CASSQNPVSGGADTGELFF; V: TRBV4-3